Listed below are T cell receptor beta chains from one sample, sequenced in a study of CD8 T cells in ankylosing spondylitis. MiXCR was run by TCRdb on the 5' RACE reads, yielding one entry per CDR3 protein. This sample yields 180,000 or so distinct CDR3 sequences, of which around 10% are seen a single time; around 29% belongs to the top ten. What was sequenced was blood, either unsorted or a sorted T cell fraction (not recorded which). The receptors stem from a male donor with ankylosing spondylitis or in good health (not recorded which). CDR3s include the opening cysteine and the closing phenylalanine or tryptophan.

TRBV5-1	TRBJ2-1	CASSLDSGTYNEQFF
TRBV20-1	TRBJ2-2	CSARVLYTGELFF
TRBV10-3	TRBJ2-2	CAITEGLKNTGELFF
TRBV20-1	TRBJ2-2	CSARGGAAYTGELFF
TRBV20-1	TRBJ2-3	CSARSPSGDTDTQYF
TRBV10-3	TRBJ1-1	CAIGTDLVAFF
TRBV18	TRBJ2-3	CASSQRGEGTDTQYF
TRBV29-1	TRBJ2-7	CSVGGGAFGEQYF
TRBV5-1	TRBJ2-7	CASSSDSSSYEQYF
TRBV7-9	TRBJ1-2	CASSLEWLSGYTF
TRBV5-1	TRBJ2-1	CASSTGTSGRPEQFF
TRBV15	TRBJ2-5	CATSTDTGLWMETQYF
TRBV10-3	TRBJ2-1	CAISGAVSSWASYNEQFF
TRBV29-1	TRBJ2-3	CRVGGQRTDTQYF
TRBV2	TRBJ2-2	CASLRDRSTGELFF
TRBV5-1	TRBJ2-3	CASSADPPGAGTDTQYF
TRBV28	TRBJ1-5	CASSFRPSNQPQHF
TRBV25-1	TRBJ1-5	CASGHGGQPQHF
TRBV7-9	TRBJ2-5	CASSERGPQETQYF
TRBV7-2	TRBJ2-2	CASSLDRGHTGELFF
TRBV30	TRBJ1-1	CAWVLKGGTEAFF
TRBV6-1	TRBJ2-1	CASSRLGGYNEQFF
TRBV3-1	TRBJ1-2	CASSQAGIYGYTF
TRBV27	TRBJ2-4	CASSSTGTALAKNIQYF
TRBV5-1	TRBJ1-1	CASSWGPGQVNTEAFF
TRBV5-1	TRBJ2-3	CASSSLGGGTDTQYF
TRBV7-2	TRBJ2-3	CASSLEQRTDTQYF
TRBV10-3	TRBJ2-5	CAISEPKGGTEETQYF
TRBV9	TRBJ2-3	CASSVVERGTDTQYF
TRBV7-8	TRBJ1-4	CASSLSNLGGAREKLFF
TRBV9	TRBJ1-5	CASSPGRGGISNQPQHF
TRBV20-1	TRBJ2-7	CSARGGTGRDEQYF
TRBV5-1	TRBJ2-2	CASSFGPGASNTGELFF